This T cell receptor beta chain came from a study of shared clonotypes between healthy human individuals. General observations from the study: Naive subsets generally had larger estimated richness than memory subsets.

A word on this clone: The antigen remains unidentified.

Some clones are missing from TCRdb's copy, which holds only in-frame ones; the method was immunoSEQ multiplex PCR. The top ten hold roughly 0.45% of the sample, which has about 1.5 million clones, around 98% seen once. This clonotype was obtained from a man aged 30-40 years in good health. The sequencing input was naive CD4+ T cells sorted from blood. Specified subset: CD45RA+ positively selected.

The CDR3 loop reads CASSVAASGNNEQFF. In DNA form, the CDR3 reads TGTGCCAGCAGCGTAGCGGCTAGCGGGAACAATGAGCAGTTCTTC. The chain joins TRBV9 to TRBJ2-1; 9 bases are shared with TRBD2. Germline trimming cut 0 bases from V and 5 bases from J; bases unmatched to any gene: 3. This CDR3 comprises 15 residues. The germline V gene has CDR1 SGDLS and CDR2 YYNGEE.